This TCR beta chain was recorded in a study of cytomegalovirus exposure and HLA in healthy donors. Profiling relied on immunoSEQ multiplex PCR, and the TCRdb table lists in-frame clones only, not all of them. Among 150,000 to 250,000 clones listed, approximately 78% were seen once. V gave up 5 bases and J gave up 0 bases; unmatched junction bases: 10. The length of the CDR3 is 16 residues. CDR1 and CDR2 from the germline V gene are SEHNR and FQNEAQ (reference sequence). The rearrangement joins TRBV7-9 to TRBJ2-7, with TRBD2 matching over 7 bases. Sequenced input: PBMCs. The receptor was isolated from a woman in her 30s in good health and CMV-seronegative. CDR3 nucleotides: TGTGCCAGCAGCCTCCGGGGGGTAGCGCACTCCTACGAGCAGTACTTC. Its protein is CASSLRGVAHSYEQYF.